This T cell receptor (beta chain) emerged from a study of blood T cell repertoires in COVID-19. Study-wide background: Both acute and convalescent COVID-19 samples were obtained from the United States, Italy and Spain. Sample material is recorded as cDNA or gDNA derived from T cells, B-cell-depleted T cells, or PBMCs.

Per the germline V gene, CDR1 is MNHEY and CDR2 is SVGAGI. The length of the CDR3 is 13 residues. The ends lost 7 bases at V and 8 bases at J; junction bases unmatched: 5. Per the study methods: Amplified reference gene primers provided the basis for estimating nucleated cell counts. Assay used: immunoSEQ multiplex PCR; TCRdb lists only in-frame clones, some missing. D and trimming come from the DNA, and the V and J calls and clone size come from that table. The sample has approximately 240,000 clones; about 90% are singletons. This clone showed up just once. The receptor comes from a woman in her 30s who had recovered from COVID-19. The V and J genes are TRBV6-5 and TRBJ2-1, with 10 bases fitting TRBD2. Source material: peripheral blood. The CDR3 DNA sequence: TGTGCCAGCATAAGCGGGGGGGCGTATGAGCAGTTCTTC. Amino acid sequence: CASISGGAYEQFF.